This TCR beta chain was sequenced during a study of CD8 T cells in Susac syndrome. The authors carried out high-throughput sequencing of TCR beta. They applied it to CD8+ and CD4+ T cells obtained from blood. The RNA input was roughly 0.45 to 1 ug, and it was reverse transcribed with random hexamers. TCRdb re-called the immunoSEQ multiplex PCR reads through MiXCR, storing one row per CDR3 protein. The sample has a few hundred thousand distinct CDR3 sequences, around 90% seen once; the top ten hold about 0.12%. The CDR3 is 18 residues long. Trimming stripped 3 bases from V and 4 bases from J, with 25 bases between. Germline CDR1 and CDR2: MNHNS and SASEGT.

The chain employs TRBV6-1 and TRBJ2-7, with D tentatively TRBD2 (6 bases). This sequence originates from a human donor with multiple sclerosis. The sequencing input was CD8+ T cells from PBMCs. The CDR3 here is CASSDFRAGGIISYEQYF. CDR3 sequence (DNA): TGTGCCAGCAGTGATTTTCGGGCAGGAGGGATCATCTCTTACGAGCAGTACTTC.